Below are 22 T cell receptor beta chains sequenced from a single sample in a study of patients and donors after allogeneic stem cell transplantation. TCRdb called the RT-PCR reads again in MiXCR, with one record for every CDR3 protein. Of some 10,000 distinct CDR3 sequences listed, around 20% are singletons. The sample taken for sequencing was blood, either unsorted or a sorted T cell fraction (not recorded which). The receptors stem from a human donor who was either an allogeneic HSCT recipient or a stem cell or donor lymphocyte infusion donor (not recorded which). It is not recorded whose cells these are; they may come from a transplant donor.

For this clonotype: This could be a read error, since a much larger clone is one nucleotide away. This chain joins TRBV6-5 and TRBJ1-1, with 7 positions matching TRBD1. The J segment lost 1 base and the V segment lost 2 bases, leaving 7 bases of the junction unmatched. The CDR3 has 16 residues. CDR1 and CDR2 (germline): MNHEY, SVGAGI. The CDR3 sequence: CASSYTQDRWNTEAFF. The CDR3 coding sequence is TGTGCCAGCAGTTACACCCAGGACAGGTGGAACACTGAAGCTTTCTTT.

This clonotype was detected only a few times. J is TRBJ2-3 and V is TRBV4-3; 9 bases map to TRBD2. This CDR3 has 17 amino acids. Germline V gives CDR1 LGHNA, CDR2 YSLEER. The V gene end was trimmed by 5 bases and the J gene end by 0 bases; junction bases not matched to a gene: 9. The CDR3 sequence: CASSVLAGDPSTDTQYF. The CDR3 nucleotides are TGCGCCAGCAGCGTACTAGCGGGTGACCCTAGCACAGATACGCAGTATTTT.

The chain couples TRBV6-6 to TRBJ1-2; unclear D gene. CDR3 length equals 16 residues. With 5 bases removed from V and 4 bases from J, the gap between germline ends came to 20 bases. Germline V gene lookup returns CDR1 MNHNY and CDR2 SVGAGI (reference sequence). The CDR3 sequence: CASSPPWGTESYGYTF. CDR3 in DNA: TGTGCCAGCAGTCCCCCTTGGGGAACTGAATCCTATGGCTACACCTTC.

The chain couples TRBV4-2 to TRBJ2-3; D may correspond to TRBD1 or TRBD2 (6 bases each). Germline CDR1 reads LGHNA; CDR2 reads YNFKEQ. The CDR3 totals 15 residues. V lost 1 base and J lost 1, with 9 bases in between. The CDR3 region is CASSQVRGRTDTQYF. In DNA form, the CDR3 reads TGTGCCAGCAGCCAAGTTCGGGGGCGCACAGATACGCAGTATTTT.

This clonotype was seen only a few times. The chain joins TRBV20-1 to TRBJ2-7, with D perhaps matching TRBD2 (7 bases). The germline CDR1 and CDR2 sequences are DFQATT and SNEGSKA (reference sequence). The CDR3 sequence is 15 residues long. V lost 6 bases to trimming and J lost 9 bases, with 27 bases between them. CDR3 residues: CSASRAGADDNGQYF. DNA for the CDR3: TGCAGTGCCAGCCGGGCGGGGGCGGATGACAACGGGCAGTACTTC.

The CDR3 DNA follows: TGCAGCGTTGACAGGGGGCCGTATGGCTACACCTTC. Amino acids: CSVDRGPYGYTF. The chain carries TRBV29-1 and TRBJ1-2, with 8 bases aligning to TRBD1. Germline values: CDR1 SQVTM, CDR2 ANQGSEA. V gave up 3 bases and J gave up 5 bases; unmatched junction bases: 2. The CDR3 is 12 amino acids.

The rearrangement links TRBV19 to TRBJ1-3; D is ambiguous. Germline values: CDR1 LNHDA, CDR2 SQIVND (reference sequence). The ends were cut back, 7 bases at V and 7 bases at J, with 14 bases in the middle. The CDR3 sequence is 13 residues long. DNA of the CDR3: TGTGCCAGTACCGAAACGCCGTTGAACACCATATATTTT. It yields the protein CASTETPLNTIYF.

In this sample, this clonotype turned up a few times. This chain joins TRBV5-4 and TRBJ1-1; D is undetermined. Germline CDR1 and CDR2: SGHNT and YYREEE (reference sequence). With 0 bases removed from V and 2 bases from J, the gap between germline ends came to 17 bases. The CDR3 consists of 17 residues. This chain's CDR3 is CASSLGGLALLNTEAFF. CDR3 DNA: TGTGCCAGCAGCTTGGGAGGGTTGGCTCTCCTTAACACTGAAGCTTTCTTT.

V gene TRBV12-3 or TRBV12-4 combines with J gene TRBJ2-3; no clear D. The CDR3 spans 14 residues. Trimming shortened V by 6 bases and J by 4 bases, and 14 bases separated the two germline ends. The CDR3 loop reads CASSLLSAADTQYF. The CDR3 DNA sequence: TGTGCCAGCAGCCTCCTCTCGGCAGCAGATACGCAGTATTTT.

This chain uses TRBV7-6 with TRBJ1-3; maybe TRBD1 (6 bases). CDR3 length: 15 amino acids. Trimming took off 5 bases at V and 4 bases at J, with 15 bases between the two ends. CDR1 is SGHVS, CDR2 FNYEAQ, per germline. CDR3 nucleotide sequence: TGTGCCAGCAGCGTAACAGGGAATTTAGGAAACACCATATATTTT. Amino acid sequence: CASSVTGNLGNTIYF. Complete variable domain (other parts from reference TRBV7-6 and TRBJ1-3): GAGVSQSPRYKVTKRGQDVALRCDPISGHVSLYWYRQALGQGPEFLTYFNYEAQQDKSGLPNDRFSAERPEGSISTLTIQRTEQRDSAMYRCASSVTGNLGNTIYFGEGSWLTVV.

This clonotype was recorded at least ten times. The CDR3 bases are TGCGCCAGCAACCCGGACGGCGAAGGCACTGAAGCTTTCTTT. This sequence encodes CASNPDGEGTEAFF. The chain joins TRBV5-1 to TRBJ1-1; no reliable D call. The CDR3 extends over 14 amino acids. Germline CDR1 is SGHRS and CDR2 is YFSETQ. Trimming shortened V by 6 bases and J by 4 bases, and 16 bases separated the two germline ends.

This chain connects TRBV20-1 to TRBJ2-1; the D gene is possibly TRBD2 (5 bases). The CDR3 sequence is 16 residues long. V was shortened by 2 bases and J by 9 bases, with 23 bases between the two germline ends. Germline lookup yields CDR1 DFQATT and CDR2 SNEGSKA (reference sequence). This CDR3 is CSARHTVQRIQSEQFF. The CDR3 DNA reads as TGCAGTGCTAGACATACGGTGCAGCGGATTCAGAGTGAGCAGTTCTTC.

In this sample, this clonotype turned up a few times. CDR3 sequence: CAISDQTTGASNQPQHF. DNA of the CDR3: TGTGCCATCAGCGATCAAACGACAGGGGCCAGCAATCAGCCCCAGCATTTT. The V gene is TRBV10-3, the J gene TRBJ1-5; 8 bases are a match to TRBD1. The CDR3 runs 17 residues. J gave up 1 base and V 6 bases, and 11 bases lay outside the gene matches. From germline, CDR1 is ENHRY and CDR2 SYGVKD.

This clonotype was seen a few times. This CDR3 reads CATSSAHLAGGTEAFF. The CDR3 bases are TGTGCCACCAGCAGCGCCCATCTGGCGGGGGGGACTGAAGCTTTCTTT. V gene TRBV15 combines with J gene TRBJ1-1; tentative D call: TRBD1 (5 bases). The V end was cut by 3 bases, the J end by 5 bases, with 19 bases between. Germline CDR1 reads LNHNV; CDR2 reads YYDKDF (reference sequence). The CDR3 spans 16 residues.

The genes are TRBV27 and TRBJ2-1, with 8 nucleotides matching TRBD2. The CDR3 is made up of 15 amino acids. The trim removed 5 bases at V and 7 bases at J, leaving 10 bases unmatched. Germline values: CDR1 MNHEY, CDR2 SMNVEV (reference sequence). CDR3 bases: TGTGCCAGCAGTCCCCTAGGAGCGGGGGAGAATGAGCAGTTCTTC. It translates to CASSPLGAGENEQFF.

The chain links TRBV5-5 to TRBJ2-1; D is perhaps TRBD1 or TRBD2 (5 bases each). Trimming removed 4 bases at V and 8 bases at J, with 28 bases between. In germline, CDR1 is SGHKS, CDR2 YYEKEE (reference sequence). The CDR3 is made up of 18 amino acids. The CDR3 here is CASSQWDASRVAVDEQFF. The CDR3 DNA reads TGTGCCAGCAGCCAATGGGACGCCTCACGTGTCGCGGTGGATGAGCAGTTCTTC.

The rearrangement joins TRBV5-1 to TRBJ2-3, with D possibly matching TRBD2 (5 bases). V shed 5 bases and J shed 1 base, with 14 bases lying between them. This CDR3 spans 15 amino acids. The germline CDR1 and CDR2 sequences are SGHRS and YFSETQ. The CDR3 loop reads CASRRRGTGTDTQYF. The CDR3 DNA reads as TGCGCCAGCAGGCGACGGGGTACGGGCACAGATACGCAGTATTTT.

This clonotype occurred many times. The J gene is TRBJ1-6, the V gene TRBV4-3; D is undetermined. CDR1 LGHNA and CDR2 YSLEER come from the germline V gene. V was pared by 3 bases and J by 8 bases, with 17 bases between. The CDR3 has 16 residues. This CDR3 is CASSHQYVRKDSPLHF. As DNA, the CDR3 is TGCGCCAGCAGCCATCAGTACGTCAGGAAGGATTCACCCCTCCACTTT.

This clonotype was observed a few times. The chain employs TRBV20-1 and TRBJ1-4; 9 nucleotides match TRBD1. The V segment lost 6 bases and the J segment 8 bases; nucleotides outside the gene matches: 7. CDR1 is DFQATT and CDR2 is SNEGSKA in the germline V gene (reference sequence). CDR3 length: 13 amino acids. The CDR3 spells CSAPGQGSEKLFF. CDR3 nucleotide sequence: TGCAGTGCCCCGGGACAGGGTAGCGAAAAACTGTTTTTT.

This clonotype was seen more than once but under ten times. V gene TRBV6-5 combines with J gene TRBJ1-4, with D hard to call. Trimming stripped 4 bases from V and 0 bases from J, with 9 bases between. The CDR3 totals 15 residues. Germline lookup yields CDR1 MNHEY and CDR2 SVGAGI. CDR3 bases: TGTGCCAGCAGTTCATTAAAAACAACTAATGAAAAACTGTTTTTT. Translated: CASSSLKTTNEKLFF.

This clonotype was counted between two and nine times. The V gene is TRBV12-3 or TRBV12-4, the J gene TRBJ1-2; D ambiguous. This CDR3 is built from 15 residues. Trimming took off 2 bases at V and 0 bases at J, with 10 bases between the two ends. Here the CDR3 reads CASSLQQITNYGYTF. As DNA, the CDR3 is TGTGCCAGCAGTTTACAACAGATTACTAACTATGGCTACACCTTC.

A few counts support this clonotype. CDR3 residues: CASSLWGRGIIDTQYF. The CDR3 DNA reads as TGTGCCAGCAGCTTGTGGGGCAGGGGGATAATAGATACGCAGTATTTT. The V gene is TRBV5-6, the J gene TRBJ2-3, with 7 bases matching TRBD1. Germline assignment: CDR1 SGHDT and CDR2 YYEEEE. This CDR3 has 16 residues. The V gene end was trimmed by 1 base and the J gene end by 5 bases; junction bases not matched to a gene: 10.